This TCR beta chain was retrieved from a study of shared clonotypes between healthy human individuals. It was into CD45RA+ naive and CD45RA-negative memory subsets that the CD4+ cells were split. Regarding this clone: The antigen remains undetermined.

Study-level points and caveats: A reduction in generation probabilities was seen for non-shared clonotypes relative to those shared by all four donors. Researchers found naive subsets generally carried larger estimated richness than memory subsets.

Per the original methods: ImmunoSEQ sequences covered only the junction and lacked quality scores; filtering therefore differed. The protocol was immunoSEQ multiplex PCR, while the TCRdb copy is restricted to in-frame clones and leaves out a portion. That table supplies the V and J calls and clone size; D and trimming were determined from the DNA. The sample carries under 1,100,000 clones, approximately 68% recorded once. Germline V CDR1 and CDR2: SNHLY, FYNNEI. CDR3 length: 13 amino acids. The ends were cut back, 5 bases at V and 8 bases at J, with 15 bases in the middle. The sequenced sample was memory CD4+ T cells sorted from blood. Specified subset: CD45RA-negative fraction. The chain joins TRBV2 to TRBJ1-2; D gene uncertain. This TCR came from a man aged 18-30 years in good health. For the CDR3, the DNA is TGTGCCAGCAGTTTCCGGACGCCCTTGGGCTACACCTTC. This codes for CASSFRTPLGYTF.